These T cell receptor beta chains were read from a single sample in a study of cytomegalovirus exposure and HLA in healthy donors. Assay used: immunoSEQ multiplex PCR; TCRdb lists only in-frame clones, some missing. This sample has more than 250,000 clones, with roughly 91% found just once. The sample comprised PBMCs. The receptor set was obtained from a woman aged 25-40 years in good health and CMV-seronegative. The conserved cysteine and the conserved F or W are not part of the CDR3 here. A D gene is named only where the DNA matches it firmly.

J gene | D gene | V gene | CDR3 protein
TRBJ2-3 | TRBD2 | TRBV6-6 | ASSSAQGGGTDTQY
TRBJ2-7 | NA | TRBV4-1 | ASSQDLPITQFEQY
TRBJ2-1 | NA | TRBV5-6 | ASSLKGRRDLGYNEQF
TRBJ1-2 | NA | TRBV21-1 | ASSKPGQGSYGYT
TRBJ2-3 | NA | TRBV14 | ASSQDRGTDTQY
TRBJ2-7 | NA | TRBV6-5 | ASSYGERPYEQY
TRBJ1-5 | TRBD1 | TRBV7-9 | ASSLAGGVYTQPQH
TRBJ2-3 | TRBD1 | TRBV5-6 | ASSLRTGAGADTQY
TRBJ2-7 | TRBD1 | TRBV15 | ATSSDRTGLTYEQY
TRBJ1-2 | TRBD1 | TRBV11-2 | ASSLGTGPLYGYT
TRBJ1-4 | NA | TRBV7-6 | ASSQRSGGTNEKLF
TRBJ1-5 | TRBD1 | TRBV2 | ASSIGQGRNQPQH
TRBJ1-2 | NA | TRBV28 | ASSSAAEGYGYT
TRBJ1-5 | NA | TRBV2 | ASSLTVDQPQH
TRBJ2-5 | TRBD2 | TRBV19 | ASSMTGGTETQY
TRBJ1-4 | NA | TRBV6-1 | ASRDQGPREKLF
TRBJ1-3 | NA | TRBV4-3 | ASSQDSLNTIY
TRBJ2-3 | TRBD2 | TRBV2 | ASSPGLAGEVDTQY
TRBJ2-7 | NA | TRBV28 | ASSPGTGLPPYEQY
TRBJ1-2 | TRBD1 | TRBV28 | ASRSTGGDGYT
TRBJ2-7 | TRBD1 | TRBV7-2 | ASSSPGTGAYEQY
TRBJ2-1 | NA | TRBV7-2 | ASSLKSSQNINEQF